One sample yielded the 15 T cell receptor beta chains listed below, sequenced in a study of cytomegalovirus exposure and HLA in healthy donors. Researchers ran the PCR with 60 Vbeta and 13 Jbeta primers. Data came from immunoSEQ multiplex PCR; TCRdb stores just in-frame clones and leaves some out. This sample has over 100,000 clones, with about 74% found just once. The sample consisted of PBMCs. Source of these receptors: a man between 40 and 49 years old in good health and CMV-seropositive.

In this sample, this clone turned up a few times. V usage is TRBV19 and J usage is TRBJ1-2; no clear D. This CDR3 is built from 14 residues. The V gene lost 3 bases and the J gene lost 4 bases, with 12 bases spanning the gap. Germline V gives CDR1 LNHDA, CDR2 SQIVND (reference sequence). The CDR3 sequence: CASSIETSIYGYTF. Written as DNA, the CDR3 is TGTGCCAGTAGTATCGAGACATCTATCTATGGCTACACCTTC.

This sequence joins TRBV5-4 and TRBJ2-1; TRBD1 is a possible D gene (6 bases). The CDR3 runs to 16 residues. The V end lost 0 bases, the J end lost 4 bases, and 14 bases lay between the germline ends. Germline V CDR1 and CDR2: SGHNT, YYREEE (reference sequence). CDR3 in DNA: TGTGCCAGCAGCTTGGGGGCAGGGGCCCGTTACAATGAGCAGTTCTTC. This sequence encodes CASSLGAGARYNEQFF.

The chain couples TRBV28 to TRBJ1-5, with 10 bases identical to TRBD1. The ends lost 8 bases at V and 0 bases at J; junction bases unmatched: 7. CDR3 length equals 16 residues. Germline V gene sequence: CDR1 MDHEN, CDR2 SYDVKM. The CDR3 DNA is TGTGCCAGCCAGACAGGGGGCTTGTATAGCAATCAGCCCCAGCATTTT. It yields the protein CASQTGGLYSNQPQHF.

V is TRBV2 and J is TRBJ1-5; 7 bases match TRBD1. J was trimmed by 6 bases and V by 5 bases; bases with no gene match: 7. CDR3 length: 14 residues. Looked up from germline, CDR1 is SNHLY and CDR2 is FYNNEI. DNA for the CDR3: TGTGCCAGCAGTTATCACAGGGGTACTCAGCCCCAGCATTTT. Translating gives CASSYHRGTQPQHF.

CDR3 coding DNA: TGTGCCAGCAGTACTCGGGCCAACGTCCTGACTTTC. Protein sequence: CASSTRANVLTF. The chain recombines TRBV28 with TRBJ2-6; D is unresolved. Germline values: CDR1 MDHEN, CDR2 SYDVKM. Trimming took 5 bases from V and 5 from J, leaving 4 bases between them. This CDR3 has 12 amino acids.

The CDR3 DNA follows: TGCGCCAGCAGCGAAACCGGGACTAGTGACAATGAGCAGTTCTTC. Protein sequence: CASSETGTSDNEQFF. This chain joins TRBV5-1 and TRBJ2-1; TRBD2 agrees at 8 bases. The V gene end was trimmed by 4 bases and the J gene end by 5 bases; junction bases not matched to a gene: 8. The CDR3 covers 15 residues. The germline V gene encodes CDR1 SGHRS and CDR2 YFSETQ.

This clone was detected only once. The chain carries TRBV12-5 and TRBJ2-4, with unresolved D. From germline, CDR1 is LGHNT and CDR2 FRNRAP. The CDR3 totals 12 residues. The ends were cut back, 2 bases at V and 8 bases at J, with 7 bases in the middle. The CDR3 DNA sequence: TGTGCTAGTGGTTTGACCGAGGACATTCAGTACTTC. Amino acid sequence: CASGLTEDIQYF.

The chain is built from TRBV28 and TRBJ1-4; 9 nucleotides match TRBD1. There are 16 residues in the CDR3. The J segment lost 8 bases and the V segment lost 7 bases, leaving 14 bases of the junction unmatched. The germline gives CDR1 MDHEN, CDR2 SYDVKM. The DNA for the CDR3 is TGTGCCAGCACCCTAATTTTGGACAGGGGAGGCGAAAAACTGTTTTTT. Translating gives CASTLILDRGGEKLFF.

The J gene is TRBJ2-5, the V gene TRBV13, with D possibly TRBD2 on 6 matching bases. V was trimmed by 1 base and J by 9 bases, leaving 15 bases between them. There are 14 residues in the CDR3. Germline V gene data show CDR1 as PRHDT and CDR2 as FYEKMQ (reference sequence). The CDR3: CASSLVREWGSQYF. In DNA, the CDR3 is TGTGCCAGCAGCTTAGTTCGGGAGTGGGGCTCCCAGTACTTC.

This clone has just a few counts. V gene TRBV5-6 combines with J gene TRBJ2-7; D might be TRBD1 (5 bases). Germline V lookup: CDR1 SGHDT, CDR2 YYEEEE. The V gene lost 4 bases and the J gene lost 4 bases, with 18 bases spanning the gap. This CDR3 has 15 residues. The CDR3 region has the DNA TGTGCCAGCAGCGTGGGGCCTGCAGGGTTGTACGAGCAGTACTTC. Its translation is CASSVGPAGLYEQYF.

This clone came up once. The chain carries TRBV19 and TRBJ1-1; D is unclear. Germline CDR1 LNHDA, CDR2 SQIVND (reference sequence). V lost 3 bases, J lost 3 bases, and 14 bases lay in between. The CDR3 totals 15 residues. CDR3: CASSIRRGPYTEAFF. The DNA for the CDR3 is TGTGCCAGTAGTATTAGGCGGGGTCCGTACACTGAAGCTTTCTTT. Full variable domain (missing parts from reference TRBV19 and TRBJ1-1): DGGITQSPKYLFRKEGQNVTLSCEQNLNHDAMYWYRQDPGQGLRLIYYSQIVNDFQKGDIAEGYSVSREKKESFPLTVTSAQKNPTAFYLCASSIRRGPYTEAFFGQGTRLTVV.

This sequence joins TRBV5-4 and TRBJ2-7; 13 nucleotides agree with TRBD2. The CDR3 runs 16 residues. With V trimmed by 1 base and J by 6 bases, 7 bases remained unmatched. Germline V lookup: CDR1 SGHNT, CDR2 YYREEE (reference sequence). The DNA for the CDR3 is TGTGCCAGCAGCTTGAGACTAGCGGGAGGCCGGGGCGAGCAGTACTTC. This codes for CASSLRLAGGRGEQYF.

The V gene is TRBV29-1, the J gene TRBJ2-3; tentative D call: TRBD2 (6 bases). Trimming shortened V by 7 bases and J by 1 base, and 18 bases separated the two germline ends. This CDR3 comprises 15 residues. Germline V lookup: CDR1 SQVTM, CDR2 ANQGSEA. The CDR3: CSGRGGVQRTDTQYF. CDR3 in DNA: TGCAGCGGACGGGGCGGGGTTCAACGCACAGATACGCAGTATTTT.

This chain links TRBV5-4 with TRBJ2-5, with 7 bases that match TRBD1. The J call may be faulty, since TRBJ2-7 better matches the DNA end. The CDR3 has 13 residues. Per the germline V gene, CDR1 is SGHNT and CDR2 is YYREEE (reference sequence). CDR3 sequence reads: CASSFRGSYEQYF. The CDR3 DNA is TGTGCCAGCAGCTTCAGGGGGTCCTACGAGCAGTACTTC.

The CDR3 sequence is CASSPRDRGEQFF. In DNA, the CDR3 is TGTGCCAGTAGTCCCCGGGACAGGGGTGAGCAGTTCTTC. V usage is TRBV19 and J usage is TRBJ2-1; 10 bases line up with TRBD1. The V segment lost 5 bases and the J segment 9 bases; nucleotides outside the gene matches: 4. Per the germline V gene, CDR1 is LNHDA and CDR2 is SQIVND (reference sequence). The CDR3 spans 13 residues.